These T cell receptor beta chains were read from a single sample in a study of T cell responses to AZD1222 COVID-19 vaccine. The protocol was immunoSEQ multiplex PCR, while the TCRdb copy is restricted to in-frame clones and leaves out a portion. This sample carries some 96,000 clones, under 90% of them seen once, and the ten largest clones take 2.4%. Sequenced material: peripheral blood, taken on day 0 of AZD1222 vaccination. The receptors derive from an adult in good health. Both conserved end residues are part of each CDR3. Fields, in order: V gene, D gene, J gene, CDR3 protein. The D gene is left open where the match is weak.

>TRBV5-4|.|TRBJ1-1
CASSVDNTEAFF
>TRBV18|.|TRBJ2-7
CASSPPGVYEQYF
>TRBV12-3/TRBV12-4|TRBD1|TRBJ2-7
CASSSGDSLEQYF
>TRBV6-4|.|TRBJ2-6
CASSDNSGANVLTF
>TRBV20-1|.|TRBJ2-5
CDFVGRETQYF
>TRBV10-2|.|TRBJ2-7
CASSEGRGRPYEQYF
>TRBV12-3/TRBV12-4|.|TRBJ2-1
CASSLGGEQFF
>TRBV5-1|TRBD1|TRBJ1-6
CASSLDRGSPLHF
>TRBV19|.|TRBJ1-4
CASSIGEKLFF
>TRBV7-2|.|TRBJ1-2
CASSPGPPDYGYTF
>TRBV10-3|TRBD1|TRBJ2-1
CAISESVDRGTRRHPYNEQFF
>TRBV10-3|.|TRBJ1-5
CAIRGVGQPQHF
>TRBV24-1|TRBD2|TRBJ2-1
CATSDSGLAGGRSSYNEQFF
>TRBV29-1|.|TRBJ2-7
CSVEDWRREQYF
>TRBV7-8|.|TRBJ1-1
CASSLVGSTTNTEAFF
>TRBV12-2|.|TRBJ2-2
CASRLPQRTGECDTGELFF